This is a list of T cell receptor beta chains from one sample in a study of beta chain features in type 1 diabetes. Here immunoSEQ multiplex PCR was the method, and the copy in TCRdb shows in-frame clones only, minus some. The sample lists 120,000 to 150,000 clones, roughly 9.7% occurring once. The source material was central memory CD4+ T cells from blood. The receptors shown here come from a woman aged 35 to 49 in good health. CDR3s include the opening cysteine and the closing phenylalanine or tryptophan. The D gene is left open where the match is weak. The listing skips clone size in some rows; elsewhere it reads once, few, many or a size class.

D gene,V gene,clone size,J gene,CDR3 DNA,CDR3 protein
NA,TRBV7-2,many,TRBJ2-4,TGTGCCAGCAGCTCAGGACAGACCAAAAACATTCAGTACTTC,CASSSGQTKNIQYF
NA,TRBV6-5,few,TRBJ1-1,TGTGCCAGCAACCGGGGTTTGAACACTGAAGCTTTCTTT,CASNRGLNTEAFF
NA,TRBV6-1,NA,TRBJ1-1,TGTGCCAGCAGGACGGGGGGGAGGATTGAAGCTTTCTTT,CASRTGGRIEAFF
NA,TRBV20-1,NA,TRBJ1-3,TGCAGTGCTCACTCTGGAAACACCATATATTTT,CSAHSGNTIYF
NA,TRBV18,NA,TRBJ2-3,TGTGCCAGCTCACCACGGGGGCAGAGAACAGATACGCAGTATTTT,CASSPRGQRTDTQYF
TRBD2,TRBV4-3,NA,TRBJ2-2,TGCGCCAGCAGCCTCCATACTAGCGGGGGGATGAACACCGGGGAGCTGTTTTTT,CASSLHTSGGMNTGELFF
TRBD2,TRBV19,NA,TRBJ2-3,TGTGCCAGTAGTACGATAGCGGGGGAACGCACAGATACGCAGTATTTT,CASSTIAGERTDTQYF
NA,TRBV6-6,NA,TRBJ2-7,TGTGCCAGCAACAAAGCGACGGTCTACGAGCAGTACTTC,CASNKATVYEQYF
NA,TRBV4-3,few,TRBJ2-1,TGCGCCAGCAGCCTAGCAGACCACGACAATGAGCAGTTCTTC,CASSLADHDNEQFF
TRBD2,TRBV7-2,NA,TRBJ2-1,TGTGCCAGCAGCCCCTGGACTAGCGGGGGGGACAATGAGCAGTTCTTC,CASSPWTSGGDNEQFF
TRBD1,TRBV27,NA,TRBJ2-4,TGTGCCAGCAGTTTAACCCGGGACAGGGGAAACATTCAGTACTTC,CASSLTRDRGNIQYF
TRBD1,TRBV10-3,few,TRBJ2-7,TGTGCCATCAGTGTATACGAGGGACAGATGAACTCCTACGAGCAGTACTTC,CAISVYEGQMNSYEQYF
NA,TRBV7-8,few,TRBJ1-6,TGTGCCAGCAGCTCCCTCGGGGTAAATAATTCACCCCTCCACTTT,CASSSLGVNNSPLHF
TRBD1,TRBV9,NA,TRBJ1-3,TGTGCCAGCAGCATCGGACAGGGTCGGCTTGGAAACACCATATATTTT,CASSIGQGRLGNTIYF
NA,TRBV9,few,TRBJ1-2,TGTGCCAGCAGTTTCCGCGATGGCTACACCTTC,CASSFRDGYTF
NA,TRBV15,NA,TRBJ1-4,TGTGCCACCAGCAGAGCTTCGGGAAGTGAAAAACTGTTTTTT,CATSRASGSEKLFF